This TCR beta chain was recovered during a study of T cells in Graves' hyperthyroidism and ophthalmopathy. In the study overall: At the time of initial diagnosis and before any treatment, peripheral blood was collected.

TCR beta CDR3 sequences were amplified from RNA transcripts. A set of HTBI primers served as the primers for a first-round RT-PCR of the TCR CDR3. Each CDR3 protein is one row after TCRdb ran MiXCR on the multiplex PCR reads. The table records more than 450,000 distinct CDR3 sequences, 12% to 15% of them present only once. Diagnosis of hyperthyroidism was new in patients aged 18 to 65, and its duration was under 2 months. Diagnoses rested on clinical symptoms, serum thyroxine and TRAb, thyroid ultrasound and orbital computed tomography. From roughly 9.2 ml of fresh peripheral blood, PBMCs were isolated. This clonotype appeared many times. Trimming pared 0 bases from V and 5 bases from J, leaving 10 bases between. This CDR3 spans 14 amino acids.

The TCR originated in a woman in her thirties or forties with Graves' hyperthyroidism. The specimen was blood. The chain employs TRBV12-3 or TRBV12-4 and TRBJ1-1, with D unclear. The DNA for the CDR3 is TGTGCCAGCAGTTTAGCGGCAGGCGGAACTGAAGCTTTCTTT. Protein: CASSLAAGGTEAFF.